This is a list of T cell receptor beta chains from one sample in a study of T-cell reconstitution after alpha-beta-depleted transplantation in children. MiXCR was run by TCRdb on the PCR reads, yielding one entry per CDR3 protein. This sample has 400,000 to 500,000 distinct CDR3 sequences, with about a tenth found just once. The sample here was PBMCs from the stem cell graft donor, taken from the stem cell graft. The source is a human donor who donated a stem cell graft to a child with acute myeloid leukemia. The CDR3 runs from the conserved cysteine through the conserved F or W. A D gene is named only where the DNA matches it firmly.

j_call d_call v_call cdr3_aa
TRBJ2-7 . TRBV5-1 CASNFGEQGEQYF
TRBJ2-3 TRBD2 TRBV20-1 CSAGRLAGATDTQYF
TRBJ1-2 . TRBV6-6 CASSYSMGYTF
TRBJ2-2 . TRBV7-7 CASNLYEGAGELFF
TRBJ1-1 . TRBV7-2 CASSSVGVNTEAFF
TRBJ2-7 TRBD1 TRBV7-6 CASSDDGDRGNYEQYF
TRBJ2-3 . TRBV10-3 CAIRNQGPQYF
TRBJ2-3 TRBD2 TRBV25-1 CATSVDGLADTDTQYF
TRBJ2-1 TRBD2 TRBV29-1 CSVQLARNEQFF
TRBJ1-1 . TRBV7-2 CASSVSIDGYTEAFF
TRBJ1-5 . TRBV12-3/TRBV12-4 CASSFRGPRQPQHF
TRBJ2-6 . TRBV6-1 CASSGPDLSGANVLTF
TRBJ2-3 . TRBV25-1 CASSEFAGTDTQYF
TRBJ2-7 . TRBV12-3/TRBV12-4 CASSPSPIYEQYF
TRBJ2-2 TRBD1 TRBV12-3/TRBV12-4 CASSGTGGLGTGELFF
TRBJ2-1 TRBD2 TRBV7-2 CASSPRLASNEQFF
TRBJ2-2 . TRBV9 CASSVRTSGGELFF
TRBJ2-1 . TRBV3-1 CASSHRGASNEQFF
TRBJ2-7 TRBD2 TRBV6-1 CASTKPGGYEQYF
TRBJ2-3 . TRBV7-3 CASSSQTTDTQYF
TRBJ2-1 . TRBV4-1 CASSREPGDNEQFF
TRBJ2-1 TRBD1 TRBV4-3 CASSQDLGQGASEQFF
TRBJ2-7 . TRBV5-1 CASSWGGNYEQYF
TRBJ2-7 TRBD1 TRBV29-1 CSVGLPDRSAYEQYF
TRBJ2-2 . TRBV3-1 CASSQDQPGTGELFF
TRBJ1-1 . TRBV5-1 CASSLAALRMNTEAFF
TRBJ2-3 TRBD1 TRBV5-6 CASRKTGTGVPNKRRATQYF
TRBJ2-2 . TRBV7-6 CASGGGAVTGELFF
TRBJ1-1 . TRBV5-1 CASSSEGGRTEAFF
TRBJ1-1 . TRBV7-9 CASRPPWGASEAFF
TRBJ1-2 . TRBV5-1 CASSLQRGVFYGYTF
TRBJ2-5 TRBD2 TRBV27 CASKGLAGGLIQETQYF
TRBJ1-6 . TRBV6-1 CASWRQTLNSPLHF
TRBJ1-4 . TRBV20-1 CSARESTNEKLFF
TRBJ1-1 . TRBV7-9 CATHLGGAEAFF
TRBJ1-2 . TRBV4-1 CASSQGGANYGYTF
TRBJ1-2 TRBD1 TRBV5-1 CASTRGTGPNYGYTF
TRBJ1-5 TRBD1 TRBV5-1 CARVTGQSNQPQHF
TRBJ2-3 . TRBV5-1 CASSLTGTDTQYF
TRBJ1-1 . TRBV5-1 CASRLGAGENTEAFF
TRBJ2-1 . TRBV15 CATSREDLSEQFF
TRBJ2-1 TRBD2 TRBV20-1 CSAPLTSGRASYNEQFF
TRBJ1-1 TRBD1 TRBV18 CASSPFTGGDTEAFF
TRBJ2-7 . TRBV20-1 CSASRLQGLGEQYF
TRBJ1-1 TRBD1 TRBV5-1 CASSRFRTGGKTEAFF
TRBJ1-1 . TRBV5-5 CASSLGGTGNTEAFF
TRBJ2-7 TRBD2 TRBV9 CASSTHDSGRGEQYF
TRBJ2-3 . TRBV4-3 CASSQVRSGLADTQYF
TRBJ2-1 . TRBV7-8 CASNFGGMEEQFF
TRBJ1-1 . TRBV27 CASSFVLNTEAFF
TRBJ1-2 . TRBV6-5 CASSATGLDYTF
TRBJ1-6 . TRBV12-3/TRBV12-4 CASSLSGSGNSPLHF
TRBJ1-2 . TRBV15 CATSRDPVNYGYTF
TRBJ2-3 TRBD1 TRBV20-1 CSARTGWDTDTQYF
TRBJ1-1 . TRBV24-1 CATSDSLNTEAFF
TRBJ2-1 . TRBV29-1 CGSRINTYNEQFF
TRBJ2-1 . TRBV5-1 CASSLGPGAEQFF